A single sample is the source of the 14 T cell receptor beta chains below, sequenced in a study of T cell clonotyping in hematopoietic cell transplantation. Generated by immunoSEQ multiplex PCR, the TCRdb table keeps only in-frame clones and is missing some. The repertoire holds 9,400 or so clones, with about 86% as singletons. Sequencing was performed on PBMCs, taken 180 days after allogeneic stem cell transplant. These TCRs come from a human patient who had an allogeneic stem cell transplant, so the T cells may come from the graft donor. The donor label of this sample is uncertain. Some clones in this sample may be carry-over from other donors' samples.

The V gene is TRBV7-2, the J gene TRBJ1-2; the match to TRBD1 covers 8 bases. CDR3 length equals 15 residues. In germline, CDR1 is SGHTA, CDR2 FQGNSA. J lost 2 bases, V lost 4 bases, and 6 bases had no gene match. Here the CDR3 reads CASSSQGQGNYGYTF. CDR3 DNA: TGTGCCAGCAGCTCCCAAGGACAGGGCAACTATGGCTACACCTTC.

The chain has TRBV4-1 and TRBJ2-1, with D uncertain. The germline V and J ends were trimmed by 1 base and 3 bases, with 19 bases remaining between them. Germline CDR1 and CDR2: MGHRA and YSYEKL. This CDR3 comprises 18 residues. The CDR3 region is CASSQVPIQVWDYNEQFF. CDR3 DNA: TGCGCCAGCAGCCAAGTGCCCATCCAAGTATGGGACTACAATGAGCAGTTCTTC.

The gene calls are TRBV27 and TRBJ1-6; D gene uncertain. Germline CDR1 is MNHEY and CDR2 is SMNVEV (reference sequence). The CDR3 covers 16 residues. Deletions cut 5 bases from V and 0 bases from J, with 11 bases between. CDR3 in amino acids: CASSILYSSYNSPLHF. CDR3 coding DNA: TGTGCCAGCAGTATCCTCTACAGCTCCTATAATTCACCCCTCCACTTT.

V usage is TRBV9 and J usage is TRBJ2-1; D gene uncertain. Germline loops: CDR1 SGDLS, CDR2 YYNGEE. The CDR3 is 17 residues long. V dropped 0 bases and J dropped 7 bases, with 20 bases sitting between them. In nucleotides, the CDR3 is TGTGCCAGCAGCGTAGCTACATATCTAGTTTCCACAAATGAGCAGTTCTTC. Protein product: CASSVATYLVSTNEQFF.

This clone was counted a few times. The chain links TRBV5-8 to TRBJ2-7, with 8 positions matching TRBD2. This CDR3 is built from 15 residues. Germline CDR1 is SGHTS and CDR2 is YDEGEE. V dropped 4 bases and J dropped 5; count of bases not matched to a gene: 11. CDR3 sequence reads: CASSRDRGTRNEQYF. In DNA form, the CDR3 reads TGTGCCAGCAGCCGGGACCGAGGGACTAGAAACGAGCAGTACTTC.

The genes are TRBV9 and TRBJ1-6; perhaps TRBD1 as D (5 bases). CDR1 and CDR2 (germline): SGDLS, YYNGEE. V lost 2 bases, J lost 7 bases, and 16 bases lay in between. The CDR3 runs to 16 residues. The CDR3 here is CASSVKGGGANSPLHF. The CDR3 DNA is TGTGCCAGCAGCGTTAAAGGCGGGGGAGCCAATTCACCCCTCCACTTT. The variable domain in full, with the rest retrieved from reference TRBV9 and TRBJ1-6, is DSGVTQTPKHLITATGQRVTLRCSPRSGDLSVYWYQQSLDQGLQFLIQYYNGEERAKGNILERFSAQQFPDLHSELNLSSLELGDSALYFCASSVKGGGANSPLHFGNGTRLTVT.

This chain joins TRBV5-1 and TRBJ1-2; 9 bases line up with TRBD1. Germline CDR1 is SGHRS and CDR2 is YFSETQ. CDR3 length: 17 amino acids. The V and J ends lost 0 bases and 8 bases, in that order; junction bases with no gene match: 14. DNA of the CDR3: TGCGCCAGCAGCTTGGCGTCCACAGGGGGCGCGGTAGGGGGCTACACCTTC. It translates to CASSLASTGGAVGGYTF.

This chain uses TRBV29-1 with TRBJ1-1; D is unclear. The CDR3 length is 12 residues. V lost 5 bases and J lost 1, with 8 bases in between. Germline values: CDR1 SQVTM, CDR2 ANQGSEA. CDR3 region: CSVSATNTEAFF. In nucleotides, the CDR3 is TGCAGCGTTTCAGCTACGAACACTGAAGCTTTCTTT.

The rearrangement uses TRBV28 and TRBJ1-4; D ambiguous. There are 12 residues in the CDR3. In germline, CDR1 is MDHEN, CDR2 SYDVKM. Deletions cut 2 bases from V and 7 bases from J, with 5 bases between. The CDR3 DNA sequence: TGTGCCAGCAGTTTAATGGGTGAAAAACTGTTTTTT. It encodes CASSLMGEKLFF.

This sequence joins TRBV6-1 and TRBJ2-7; 8 nucleotides match TRBD1. This CDR3 has 15 amino acids. Unmatched junction bases numbered 3, after V lost 2 bases and J lost 0 bases. Germline values: CDR1 MNHNS, CDR2 SASEGT. CDR3 protein: CASSERTGNSYEQYF. For the CDR3, the DNA is TGTGCCAGCAGTGAAAGGACAGGGAACTCCTACGAGCAGTACTTC.

V is TRBV11-2 and J is TRBJ1-4, with a tentative D call TRBD1 (5 bases). Trimming stripped 3 bases from V and 10 bases from J, with 12 bases between. Germline V gene data show CDR1 as SGHAT and CDR2 as FQNNGV. The CDR3 has 13 residues. This CDR3 reads CASSFERGGKLFF. As DNA, the CDR3 is TGTGCCAGCAGCTTTGAACGCGGGGGAAAACTGTTTTTT.

In DNA form, the CDR3 reads TGTGCCAGCAGTTTATCAGCAGGGGGAAATGGCTACACCTTC. Translation: CASSLSAGGNGYTF. This chain links TRBV28 with TRBJ1-2; 7 bases fit TRBD1. There are 14 residues in the CDR3. J lost 6 bases, V lost 1 base, and 5 bases had no gene match. CDR1 is MDHEN, CDR2 SYDVKM, per germline.

In its sample, this clone was seen once. The V call is TRBV6-1, the J call TRBJ1-1, with TRBD1 identical over 7 bases. The CDR3 consists of 14 residues. The V gene end was trimmed by 8 bases and the J gene end by 0 bases; junction bases not matched to a gene: 6. Germline lookup yields CDR1 MNHNS and CDR2 SASEGT. This CDR3 reads CASWTGNMNTEAFF. DNA of the CDR3: TGTGCCAGCTGGACAGGCAACATGAACACTGAAGCTTTCTTT.

V and J are TRBV13 and TRBJ1-2; 8 bases are shared with TRBD1. Germline V CDR1 and CDR2: PRHDT, FYEKMQ (reference sequence). With V trimmed by 5 bases and J by 2 bases, 4 bases remained unmatched. The CDR3 loop spans 14 amino acids. The CDR3: CASSPRTGNYGYTF. In nucleotides, the CDR3 is TGTGCCAGCAGCCCAAGGACAGGGAACTATGGCTACACCTTC. Full variable domain (outside the CDR3, taken from reference TRBV13 and TRBJ1-2): AAGVIQSPRHLIKEKRETATLKCYPIPRHDTVYWYQQGPGQDPQFLISFYEKMQSDKGSIPDRFSAQQFSDYHSELNMSSLELGDSALYFCASSPRTGNYGYTFGSGTRLTVV.